The entry below describes one T cell receptor beta chain. TRB rearrangements were amplified by touch-down multiplex PCR with mixed TRB-A/B primers. From the multiplex PCR reads, TCRdb lists one entry per CDR3 protein and no DNA. The table lists approximately 12,000 distinct CDR3 sequences, with more than 2.5% in the top ten. The sample originates from a study of T cell clusters in autoimmune cytopenias. The germline gives CDR1 MNHEY, CDR2 SVGAGI. The CDR3 extends over 14 amino acids. TRB amplification used around 260 ng of peripheral blood genomic DNA. The sample was peripheral blood. This clonotype originated in a human donor with an autoimmune cytopenia or autoimmune hepatitis (not recorded which). The rearrangement uses TRBV6-5 and TRBJ2-3; the D call from TCRdb, TRBD1, cannot be confirmed without DNA. The CDR3 spells CASARRRGGDTQYF.